The clone carrying this T cell receptor beta chain was seen only a few times. This sample was included in a study of tumor T cells in aggressive B-cell lymphoma. Trimming stripped 0 bases from V and 0 bases from J, with 9 bases between. In germline, CDR1 is MGHRA, CDR2 YSYEKL. The CDR3 contains 16 residues. Sequencing used immunoSEQ multiplex PCR; TCRdb keeps in-frame clones, though not all of them. The data show over 7,000 clones, with approximately 85% seen just once and around 2.6% held by the top ten. Sequencing was carried out using tumor tissue. The TCR comes from an adult with diffuse large B cell lymphoma. The chain uses TRBV4-1 and TRBJ2-1, with unresolved D. This CDR3 reads CASSQEPGSSYNEQFF. CDR3 nucleotides: TGCGCCAGCAGCCAAGAGCCCGGTAGCTCCTACAATGAGCAGTTCTTC.